One and the same sample provided the 5 T cell receptor beta chains below, sequenced in a study of blood T cell repertoires in COVID-19. TCRdb's copy holds only in-frame clones and misses some; the assay was immunoSEQ multiplex PCR. The top ten hold about 2% of the sample, which has approximately 80,000 clones, under 85% seen once. The sample taken for sequencing was peripheral blood. Source of these receptors: a woman in her 70s with acute or convalescent COVID-19.

The chain employs TRBV18 and TRBJ2-7, with 9 positions matching TRBD1. V lost 3 bases to trimming and J lost 6 bases; unmatched junction nucleotides: 12. From germline, CDR1 is KGHSH and CDR2 LQKENI. This CDR3 contains 16 residues. CDR3 in amino acids: CASSPGPGTGLGEQYF. In DNA, the CDR3 is TGTGCCAGCTCACCGGGACCCGGGACAGGGTTGGGCGAGCAGTACTTC. Full variable domain (remainder filled in from reference TRBV18 and TRBJ2-7): NAGVMQNPRHLVRRRGQEARLRCSPMKGHSHVYWYRQLPEEGLKFMVYLQKENIIDESGMPKERFSAEFPKEGPSILRIQQVVRGDSAAYFCASSPGPGTGLGEQYFGPGTRLTVT.

V and J are TRBV27 and TRBJ1-1; 10 bases match TRBD1. Germline V lookup: CDR1 MNHEY, CDR2 SMNVEV (reference sequence). The CDR3 loop spans 15 amino acids. The V and J ends lost 1 base and 4 bases, in that order; junction bases with no gene match: 3. The CDR3 loop reads CASSLYRTGGTEAFF. The CDR3 DNA is TGTGCCAGCAGTTTATATAGGACAGGGGGCACTGAAGCTTTCTTT.

V gene TRBV27 combines with J gene TRBJ2-2; D is possibly TRBD2 (6 bases). The V end was cut by 5 bases, the J end by 4 bases, with 17 bases between. Germline V gives CDR1 MNHEY, CDR2 SMNVEV (reference sequence). CDR3 length: 16 amino acids. The CDR3 sequence: CASSPRRGMVTGELFF. The DNA of the CDR3 is TGTGCCAGCAGTCCCCGCCGGGGGATGGTCACCGGGGAGCTGTTTTTT.

This clone was counted a single time. In this CDR3 the conserved last residue, phenylalanine or tryptophan, is missing, so a read error is likely. Because the CDR3's place on the DNA is in doubt, the DNA is left out and the CDR3 is given as listed by TCRdb. The chain joins TRBV10-3 to TRBJ1-6; the DNA was not used to check the table's D call, TRBD1. The CDR3 numbers 9 amino acids, ends counted. Germline V gene lookup returns CDR1 ENHRY and CDR2 SYGVKD. The CDR3 loop reads CAISDKAGQ.

This rearrangement joins TRBV7-9 to TRBJ1-1, with D tentatively TRBD1 (5 bases). This CDR3 is 12 amino acids long. Germline CDR1 reads SEHNR; CDR2 reads FQNEAQ (reference sequence). V gave up 2 bases and J gave up 10 bases, with 11 bases separating them. CDR3 region: CASSLLGQGAFF. CDR3 in DNA: TGTGCCAGCAGCTTATTAGGGCAGGGAGCTTTCTTT.